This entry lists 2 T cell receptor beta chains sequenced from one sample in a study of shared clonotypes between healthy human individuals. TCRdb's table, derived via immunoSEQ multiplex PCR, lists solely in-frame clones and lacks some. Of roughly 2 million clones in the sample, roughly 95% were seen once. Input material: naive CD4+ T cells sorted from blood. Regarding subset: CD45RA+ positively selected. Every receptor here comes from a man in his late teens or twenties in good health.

The CDR3 nucleotides read TGTGCCAGTTCCCCGGGACAGATCCAAGAGACCCAGTACTTC. Its translation is CASSPGQIQETQYF. The V gene is TRBV6-6, the J gene TRBJ2-5; 7 positions match TRBD1. CDR1 is MNHNY and CDR2 is SVGAGI in the germline V gene (reference sequence). The CDR3 has 14 amino acids. After removal of 9 bases from V and 1 base from J, the junction contained 8 bases not matched to a gene.

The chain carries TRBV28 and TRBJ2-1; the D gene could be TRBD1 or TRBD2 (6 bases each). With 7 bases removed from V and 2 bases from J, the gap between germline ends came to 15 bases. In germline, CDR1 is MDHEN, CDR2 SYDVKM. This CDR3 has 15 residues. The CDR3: CASTWRGRPYNEQFF. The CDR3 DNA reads TGTGCCAGCACTTGGAGGGGGAGACCCTACAATGAGCAGTTCTTC.